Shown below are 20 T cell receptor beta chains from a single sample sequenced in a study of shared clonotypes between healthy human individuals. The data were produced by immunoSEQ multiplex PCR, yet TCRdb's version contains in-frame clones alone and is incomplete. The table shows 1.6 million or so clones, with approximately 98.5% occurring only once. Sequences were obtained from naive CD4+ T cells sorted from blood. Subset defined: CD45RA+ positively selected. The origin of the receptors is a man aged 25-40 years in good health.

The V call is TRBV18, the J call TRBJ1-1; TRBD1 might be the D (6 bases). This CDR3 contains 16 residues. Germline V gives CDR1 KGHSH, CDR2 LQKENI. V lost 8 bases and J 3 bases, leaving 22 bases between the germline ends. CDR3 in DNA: TGTGCCAGCCAAACCAGGGGAGGGGCCGGGCACACTGAAGCTTTCTTT. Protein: CASQTRGGAGHTEAFF.

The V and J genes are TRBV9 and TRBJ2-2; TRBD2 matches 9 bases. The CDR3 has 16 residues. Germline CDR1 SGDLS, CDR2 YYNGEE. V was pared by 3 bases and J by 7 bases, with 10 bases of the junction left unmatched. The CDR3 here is CASSARSGSGGGELFF. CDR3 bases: TGTGCCAGCAGCGCCCGTAGCGGGAGTGGTGGCGGGGAGCTGTTTTTT.

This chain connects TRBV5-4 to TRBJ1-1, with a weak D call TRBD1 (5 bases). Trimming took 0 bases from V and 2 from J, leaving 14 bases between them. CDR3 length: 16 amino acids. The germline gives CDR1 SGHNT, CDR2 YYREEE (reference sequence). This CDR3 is CASSLGGPRDNTEAFF. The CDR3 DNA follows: TGTGCCAGCAGCTTGGGCGGTCCTAGGGACAACACTGAAGCTTTCTTT.

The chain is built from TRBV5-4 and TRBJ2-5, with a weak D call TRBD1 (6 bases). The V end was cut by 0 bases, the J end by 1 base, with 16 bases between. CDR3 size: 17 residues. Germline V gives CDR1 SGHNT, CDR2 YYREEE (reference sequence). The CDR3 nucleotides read TGTGCCAGCAGCTTGGCCGGGACAAACCCCATCCAAGAGACCCAGTACTTC. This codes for CASSLAGTNPIQETQYF.

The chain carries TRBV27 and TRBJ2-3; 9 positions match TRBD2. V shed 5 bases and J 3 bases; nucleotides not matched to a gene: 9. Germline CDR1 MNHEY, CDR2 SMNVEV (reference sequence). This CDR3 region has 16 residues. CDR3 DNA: TGTGCCAGCAGTGGGTTAGCGGGGGCCTTAACAGATACGCAGTATTTT. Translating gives CASSGLAGALTDTQYF.

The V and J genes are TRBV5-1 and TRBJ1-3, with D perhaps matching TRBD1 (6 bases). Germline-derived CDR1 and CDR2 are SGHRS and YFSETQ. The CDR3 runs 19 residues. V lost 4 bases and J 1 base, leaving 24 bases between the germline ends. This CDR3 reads CASSLLGGQGSQSGNTIYF. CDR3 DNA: TGCGCCAGCAGCCTATTGGGCGGCCAGGGGTCCCAATCTGGAAACACCATATATTTT.

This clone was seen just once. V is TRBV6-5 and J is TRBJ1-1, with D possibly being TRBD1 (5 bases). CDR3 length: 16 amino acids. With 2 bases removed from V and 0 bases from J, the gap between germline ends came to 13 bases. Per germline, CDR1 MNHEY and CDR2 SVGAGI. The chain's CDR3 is CASSYQRDSMNTEAFF. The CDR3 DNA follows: TGTGCCAGCAGTTACCAACGGGACTCCATGAACACTGAAGCTTTCTTT.

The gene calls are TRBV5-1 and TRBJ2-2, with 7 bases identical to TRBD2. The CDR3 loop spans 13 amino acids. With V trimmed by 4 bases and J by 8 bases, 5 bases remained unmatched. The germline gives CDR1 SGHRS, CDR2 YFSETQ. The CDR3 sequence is CASSRSGTGELFF. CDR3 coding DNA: TGCGCCAGCAGCCGGAGCGGGACTGGGGAGCTGTTTTTT.

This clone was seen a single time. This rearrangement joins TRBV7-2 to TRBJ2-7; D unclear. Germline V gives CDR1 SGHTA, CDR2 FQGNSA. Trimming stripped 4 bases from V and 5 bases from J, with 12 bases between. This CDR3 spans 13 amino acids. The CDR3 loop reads CASSSGAAHEQYF. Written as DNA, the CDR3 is TGTGCCAGCAGCTCAGGAGCCGCACACGAGCAGTACTTC.

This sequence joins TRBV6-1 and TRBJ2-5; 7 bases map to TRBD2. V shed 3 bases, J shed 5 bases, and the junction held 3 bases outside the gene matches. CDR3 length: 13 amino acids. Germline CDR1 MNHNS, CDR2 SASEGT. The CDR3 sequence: CASSESGGETQYF. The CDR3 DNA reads TGTGCCAGCAGTGAGTCCGGGGGGGAGACCCAGTACTTC.

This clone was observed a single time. This chain's CDR3 is CASSTTGNQPQHF. CDR3 coding DNA: TGTGCCAGCTCCACCACGGGCAATCAGCCCCAGCATTTT. The V and J genes are TRBV18 and TRBJ1-5; unclear D gene. Trimming shortened V by 6 bases and J by 2 bases, and 8 bases separated the two germline ends. CDR3 length: 13 residues. The germline gives CDR1 KGHSH, CDR2 LQKENI.

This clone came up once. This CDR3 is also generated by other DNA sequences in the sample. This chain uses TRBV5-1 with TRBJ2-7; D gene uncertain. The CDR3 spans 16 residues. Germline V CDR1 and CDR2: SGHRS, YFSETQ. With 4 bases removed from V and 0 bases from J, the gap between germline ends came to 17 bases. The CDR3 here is CASSPGLAPSSYEQYF. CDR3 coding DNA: TGCGCCAGCAGCCCTGGCCTGGCGCCGAGCTCCTACGAGCAGTACTTC.

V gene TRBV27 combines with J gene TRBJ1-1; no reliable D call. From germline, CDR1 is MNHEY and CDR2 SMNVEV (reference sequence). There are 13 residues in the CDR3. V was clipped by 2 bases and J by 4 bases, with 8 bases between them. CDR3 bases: TGTGCCAGCAGTTTAATATTATCCACTGAAGCTTTCTTT. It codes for CASSLILSTEAFF.

CDR3 nucleotide sequence: TGTGCCAGCAGCTCACAGGGGGCGCAAGGTTCAGATACGCAGTATTTT. Translation: CASSSQGAQGSDTQYF. V and J are TRBV11-3 and TRBJ2-3, with 9 nucleotides matching TRBD1. The CDR3 loop spans 16 amino acids. CDR1 and CDR2 from the germline V gene are SGHNT and YENEEA. Trimming removed 4 bases from V and 4 bases from J; junction bases left unmatched: 9.

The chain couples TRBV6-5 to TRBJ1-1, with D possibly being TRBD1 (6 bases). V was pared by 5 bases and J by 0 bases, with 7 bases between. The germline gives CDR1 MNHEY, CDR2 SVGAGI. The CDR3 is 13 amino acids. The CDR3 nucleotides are TGTGCCAGCAGTGGACAGATGAACACTGAAGCTTTCTTT. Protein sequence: CASSGQMNTEAFF.

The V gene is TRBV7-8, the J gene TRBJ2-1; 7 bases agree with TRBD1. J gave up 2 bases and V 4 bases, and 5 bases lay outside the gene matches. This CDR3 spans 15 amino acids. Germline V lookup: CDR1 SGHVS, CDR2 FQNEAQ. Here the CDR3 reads CASSSDRVPYNEQFF. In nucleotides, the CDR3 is TGTGCCAGCAGCTCCGACAGGGTCCCCTACAATGAGCAGTTCTTC.

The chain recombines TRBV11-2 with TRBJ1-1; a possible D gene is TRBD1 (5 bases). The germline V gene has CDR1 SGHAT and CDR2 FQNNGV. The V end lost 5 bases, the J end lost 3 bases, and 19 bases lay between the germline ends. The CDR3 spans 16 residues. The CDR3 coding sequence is TGTGCCAGCAGCCCATGGAGCGGGGGTCGGCACACTGAAGCTTTCTTT. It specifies CASSPWSGGRHTEAFF.

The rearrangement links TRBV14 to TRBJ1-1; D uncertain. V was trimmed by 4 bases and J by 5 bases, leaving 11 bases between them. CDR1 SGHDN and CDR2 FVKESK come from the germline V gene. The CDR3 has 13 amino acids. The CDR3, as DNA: TGTGCCAGCAGCCTCAGGCTCGGGACTGAAGCTTTCTTT. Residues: CASSLRLGTEAFF.

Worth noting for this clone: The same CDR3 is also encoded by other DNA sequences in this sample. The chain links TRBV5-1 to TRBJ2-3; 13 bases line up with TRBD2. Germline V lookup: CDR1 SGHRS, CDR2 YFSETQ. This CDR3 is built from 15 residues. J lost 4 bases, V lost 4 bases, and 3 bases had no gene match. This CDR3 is CASSRTSGSADTQYF. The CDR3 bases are TGCGCCAGCAGCCGGACTAGCGGGAGTGCAGATACGCAGTATTTT.

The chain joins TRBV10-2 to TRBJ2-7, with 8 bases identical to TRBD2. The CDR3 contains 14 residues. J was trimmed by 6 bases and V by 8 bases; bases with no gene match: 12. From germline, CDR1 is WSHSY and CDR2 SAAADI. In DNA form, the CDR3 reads TGCGCCAGCGAAAGCGGGAGCCCCCCTGGCGAGCAGTACTTC. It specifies CASESGSPPGEQYF.